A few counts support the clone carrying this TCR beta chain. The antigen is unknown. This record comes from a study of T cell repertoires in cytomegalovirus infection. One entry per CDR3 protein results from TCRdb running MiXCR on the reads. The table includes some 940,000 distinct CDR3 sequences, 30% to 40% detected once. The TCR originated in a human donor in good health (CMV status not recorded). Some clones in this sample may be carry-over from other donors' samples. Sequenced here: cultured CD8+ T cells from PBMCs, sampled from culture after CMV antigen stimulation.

Here the CDR3 DNA reads TGTGCCAGCATAAAGGGGCCTGAGCAGTTCTTC. This sequence encodes CASIKGPEQFF. V is TRBV6-1 and J is TRBJ2-1, with D maybe TRBD1 (5 bases). The CDR3 is 11 residues long. With 7 bases removed from V and 9 bases from J, the gap between germline ends came to 10 bases. Germline V gives CDR1 MNHNS, CDR2 SASEGT.